A single sample is the source of the 32 T cell receptor beta chains below, sequenced in a study of blood T cell repertoires in COVID-19 (dated by TCRdb to about 2020). Libraries came from the immunoSEQ multiplex PCR assay. Held by TCRdb, this immuneACCESS table contains in-frame sequences only and omits some clones. Under half of the omission traces to an unresolved V gene where checked; the cause of the rest is unknown. The sample contains more than 200,000 clones, nearly 90% of them found a single time. Roughly 3% of the sample goes to the ten largest clones. Source material: peripheral blood. These TCRs come from a man aged 18 to 35 with active or convalescent COVID-19.

This rearrangement joins TRBV11-2 to TRBJ1-1, with D possibly TRBD1 on 6 matching bases. Germline V gene data show CDR1 as SGHAT and CDR2 as FQNNGV. V lost 5 bases, J lost 4 bases, and 14 bases lay in between. CDR3 length equals 14 residues. The CDR3 spells CASSVNPGVTEAFF. CDR3 nucleotide sequence: TGTGCCAGCAGCGTTAATCCAGGGGTCACTGAAGCTTTCTTT.

The J gene is TRBJ1-2, the V gene TRBV6-2 or TRBV6-3; perhaps TRBD1 as D (6 bases). The CDR3 covers 13 residues. The germline V gene has CDR1 MNHEY and CDR2 SVGEGT. V was pared by 0 bases and J by 6 bases, with 8 bases between. The CDR3 protein is CASSYSGANGYTF. CDR3 nucleotide sequence: TGTGCCAGCAGTTACTCGGGGGCAAATGGCTACACCTTC.

In DNA, the CDR3 is TGTGCCAGCAGCCAAGACAGGGTTGTTTACGAGCAGTACTTC. This gives the protein CASSQDRVVYEQYF. The chain carries TRBV5-5 and TRBJ2-7; 7 bases line up with TRBD1. V lost 4 bases, J lost 4 bases, and 8 bases stayed unmatched. Germline CDR1 is SGHKS and CDR2 is YYEKEE (reference sequence). This CDR3 contains 14 residues.

The chain couples TRBV27 to TRBJ2-7; 7 bases are shared with TRBD2. V was clipped by 5 bases and J by 5 bases; unmatched bases: 9. The germline V gene has CDR1 MNHEY and CDR2 SMNVEV (reference sequence). The CDR3 runs 14 residues. CDR3 region: CASSPWGGVNEQYF. DNA for the CDR3: TGTGCCAGCAGTCCCTGGGGGGGAGTGAACGAGCAGTACTTC.

V gene TRBV19 combines with J gene TRBJ2-1; D is unresolved. The CDR3 contains 14 residues. Trimming took off 5 bases at V and 2 bases at J, with 10 bases between the two ends. From germline, CDR1 is LNHDA and CDR2 SQIVND (reference sequence). CDR3 coding DNA: TGTGCCAGTAGTCTGGCGGCTCCCTACAATGAGCAGTTCTTC. Its protein is CASSLAAPYNEQFF.

This clone was detected once. This chain uses TRBV7-2 with TRBJ2-2; a possible D gene is TRBD1 (7 bases). CDR3 length equals 17 residues. The V end lost 0 bases, the J end lost 8 bases, and 19 bases lay between the germline ends. Germline V gene lookup returns CDR1 SGHTA and CDR2 FQGNSA. The CDR3 coding sequence is TGTGCCAGCAGCTTAGCGCCGCAGGGGGGCGGATCAGGGGAGCTGTTTTTT. Protein sequence: CASSLAPQGGGSGELFF.

V gene TRBV4-1 combines with J gene TRBJ1-2; no firm D call. The CDR3 covers 13 residues. Between the trimmed V and J ends, which lost 1 base and 13 bases, there was a span of 16 bases. CDR1 MGHRA and CDR2 YSYEKL come from the germline V gene. The CDR3 is CASSQVGLSVGTF. The CDR3 DNA is TGCGCCAGCAGCCAAGTGGGCCTCTCGGTGGGCACCTTC.

In this sample, this clone turned up a few times. This chain connects TRBV5-4 to TRBJ1-4, with D maybe TRBD1 (5 bases). Trimming cost V 4 bases and J 7 bases, with 14 bases left between them. Germline CDR1 reads SGHNT; CDR2 reads YYREEE (reference sequence). This CDR3 is 14 amino acids long. CDR3 protein: CASSPDTTGEKLFF. CDR3 nucleotides: TGTGCCAGCAGCCCGGACACTACCGGTGAAAAACTGTTTTTT.

This clone was counted only a few times. The chain is built from TRBV5-4 and TRBJ2-3; TRBD2 matches 8 bases. The V gene's germline CDR1 is SGHNT and CDR2 YYREEE (reference sequence). The CDR3 sequence is 15 residues long. Trimming took 4 bases from V and 3 from J; bases not matched to a gene: 7. The CDR3 is CASSIGLALTDTQYF. CDR3 sequence (DNA): TGTGCCAGCAGCATCGGACTAGCCTTAACAGATACGCAGTATTTT. The variable domain in full, with the rest retrieved from reference TRBV5-4 and TRBJ2-3, is ETGVTQSPTHLIKTRGQQVTLRCSSQSGHNTVSWYQQALGQGPQFIFQYYREEENGRGNFPPRFSGLQFPNYSSELNVNALELDDSALYLCASSIGLALTDTQYFGPGTRLTVL.

The chain uses TRBV27 and TRBJ1-5; D is perhaps TRBD1 (6 bases). V lost 5 bases, J lost 7 bases, and 15 bases lay in between. CDR1 is MNHEY and CDR2 is SMNVEV in the germline V gene (reference sequence). CDR3 length: 14 amino acids. In DNA, the CDR3 is TGTGCCAGCAGTGAACAGGGTAGAGAGCAGCCCCAGCATTTT. Protein sequence: CASSEQGREQPQHF.

The V and J genes are TRBV11-2 and TRBJ2-7, with D possibly TRBD2 on 6 matching bases. In germline, CDR1 is SGHAT, CDR2 FQNNGV. The CDR3 loop spans 15 amino acids. The V end lost 5 bases, the J end lost 2 bases, and 16 bases lay between the germline ends. The CDR3 DNA reads TGTGCCAGCAGCCCCGGGACTTTTATGGCCTACGAGCAGTACTTC. Its translation is CASSPGTFMAYEQYF.

This clone occurred once. The V and J genes are TRBV9 and TRBJ1-1; no clear D. Germline V gives CDR1 SGDLS, CDR2 YYNGEE. This CDR3 spans 14 amino acids. V was cut by 0 bases and J by 0 bases, with 6 bases left in between. The CDR3 nucleotides are TGTGCCAGCAGCGTAGGGGAGGTGAACACTGAAGCTTTCTTT. As protein: CASSVGEVNTEAFF. Based on the CDR3 plus reference TRBV9 and TRBJ1-1, the full variable domain is DSGVTQTPKHLITATGQRVTLRCSPRSGDLSVYWYQQSLDQGLQFLIQYYNGEERAKGNILERFSAQQFPDLHSELNLSSLELGDSALYFCASSVGEVNTEAFFGQGTRLTVV.

The chain is built from TRBV27 and TRBJ1-5; tentatively, D is TRBD1 (5 bases). CDR3 size: 15 residues. Trimming left V 2 bases short and J 6 bases short, with 14 bases between. Per the germline V gene, CDR1 is MNHEY and CDR2 is SMNVEV (reference sequence). CDR3 bases: TGTGCCAGCAGTTTAGGGGGGGGGACGCGTCAGCCCCAGCATTTT. Protein: CASSLGGGTRQPQHF.

The rearrangement uses TRBV18 and TRBJ1-1; the match to TRBD1 covers 7 bases. The J segment lost 6 bases and the V segment lost 3 bases, leaving 10 bases of the junction unmatched. Per germline, CDR1 KGHSH and CDR2 LQKENI. CDR3 size: 15 residues. DNA for the CDR3: TGTGCCAGCTCACCTCTCCGGGACAGAAGCTCTGAAGCTTTCTTT. Protein: CASSPLRDRSSEAFF.

The chain recombines TRBV29-1 with TRBJ1-4, with 7 bases fitting TRBD1. This CDR3 contains 14 residues. Germline V gives CDR1 SQVTM, CDR2 ANQGSEA. Trimming removed 3 bases from V and 9 bases from J; junction bases left unmatched: 10. The CDR3 DNA reads as TGCAGCGTTGATCTTAGTGAACAGGGGAAAAAACTGTTTTTT. Translating it yields CSVDLSEQGKKLFF.

The chain links TRBV12-5 to TRBJ2-1, with 9 bases aligning to TRBD1. Trimming took 5 bases from V and 1 from J; bases not matched to a gene: 3. The germline V gene has CDR1 LGHNT and CDR2 FRNRAP. The CDR3 consists of 15 residues. The DNA of the CDR3 is TGTGCTAGTGGTCCCGACAGGGGGTCCTACAATGAGCAGTTCTTC. Translating it yields CASGPDRGSYNEQFF.

The gene calls are TRBV4-3 and TRBJ2-7, with TRBD2 matching over 13 bases. This CDR3 spans 17 amino acids. Germline CDR1 LGHNA, CDR2 YSLEER. V lost 1 base and J lost 2; bases outside the gene matches: 5. The CDR3 here is CASSQGTSGGLPYEQYF. DNA for the CDR3: TGCGCCAGCAGCCAAGGGACTAGCGGGGGCCTTCCCTACGAGCAGTACTTC.

The chain couples TRBV30 to TRBJ1-3; TRBD1 aligns across 9 bases. Looked up from germline, CDR1 is GTSNPN and CDR2 is SVGIG (reference sequence). V shed 2 bases, J shed 1 base, and the junction held 12 bases outside the gene matches. The CDR3 consists of 18 residues. Here the CDR3 reads CAWSQRTGVRLSGNTIYF. The CDR3 DNA reads TGTGCCTGGAGTCAGAGGACAGGGGTCCGTCTTTCTGGAAACACCATATATTTT.

The table lists this clone with a count of one. V and J are TRBV6-5 and TRBJ1-2, with TRBD1 as a possible D gene (6 bases). This CDR3 is 15 amino acids long. The germline CDR1 and CDR2 sequences are MNHEY and SVGAGI. Trimming took off 8 bases at V and 3 bases at J, with 19 bases between the two ends. CDR3 region: CASFFSDSLYYGYTF. Here the CDR3 DNA reads TGTGCCAGCTTTTTCTCGGACAGCCTTTACTATGGCTACACCTTC.

V gene TRBV13 combines with J gene TRBJ1-2; 9 bases agree with TRBD1. CDR3 size: 15 residues. CDR1 and CDR2 (germline): PRHDT, FYEKMQ (reference sequence). Trimming took 5 bases from V and 3 from J; bases not matched to a gene: 7. CDR3 nucleotide sequence: TGTGCCAGCAGCCCACGGGACAGGGATTACTATGGCTACACCTTC. This gives the protein CASSPRDRDYYGYTF.

This clone was seen more than once but under ten times. The chain couples TRBV5-1 to TRBJ2-5, with TRBD1 as a possible D gene (6 bases). The V end was cut by 3 bases, the J end by 4 bases, with 10 bases between. CDR3 length: 13 residues. From germline, CDR1 is SGHRS and CDR2 YFSETQ. CDR3 DNA sequence: TGCGCCAGCAGCTCTTTGGACAGAGAGACCCAGTACTTC. This encodes CASSSLDRETQYF.

In its sample, this clone was seen a few times. The chain links TRBV5-1 to TRBJ2-3; 8 nucleotides align to TRBD2. CDR1 is SGHRS and CDR2 is YFSETQ in the germline V gene. J was trimmed by 1 base and V by 5 bases; bases with no gene match: 24. The CDR3 is 21 residues long. The DNA of the CDR3 is TGCGCCAGCAGTTTCGTAGGGAAGCTCAGCGGGGGCCCGGAACGCACAGATACGCAGTATTTT. Translation gives CASSFVGKLSGGPERTDTQYF.

The chain has TRBV5-1 and TRBJ1-2; D unclear. The CDR3 runs to 12 residues. The V end was cut by 4 bases, the J end by 0 bases, with 4 bases between. Germline V gives CDR1 SGHRS, CDR2 YFSETQ. CDR3 sequence reads: CASSLSNYGYTF. Here the CDR3 DNA reads TGCGCCAGCAGCCTTTCTAACTATGGCTACACCTTC.

The chain is built from TRBV19 and TRBJ1-6; 7 bases align to TRBD1. The CDR3 is 14 amino acids. Germline V gene sequence: CDR1 LNHDA, CDR2 SQIVND (reference sequence). The V and J ends lost 4 bases and 10 bases, in that order; junction bases with no gene match: 7. The CDR3: CASSTDRLFSPLHF. The CDR3 region has the DNA TGTGCCAGTAGTACGGACAGGCTATTCTCACCCCTCCACTTT. The full variable domain, its missing parts supplied by reference TRBV19 and TRBJ1-6, is DGGITQSPKYLFRKEGQNVTLSCEQNLNHDAMYWYRQDPGQGLRLIYYSQIVNDFQKGDIAEGYSVSREKKESFPLTVTSAQKNPTAFYLCASSTDRLFSPLHFGNGTRLTVT.

CDR3 sequence (DNA): TGTGCCAGCAGCTTAGGTTTTACAGGGGAAGGTCAGCCCCAGCATTTT. It translates to CASSLGFTGEGQPQHF. This chain joins TRBV7-2 and TRBJ1-5; the match to TRBD1 covers 7 bases. The germline gives CDR1 SGHTA, CDR2 FQGNSA. Trimming cost V 1 base and J 6 bases; bases outside gene matches: 9. The CDR3 contains 16 residues.

This chain connects TRBV5-4 to TRBJ2-7; D may be TRBD1 (5 bases). V lost 3 bases and J lost 3, with 10 bases in between. The CDR3 length is 13 residues. Germline lookup yields CDR1 SGHNT and CDR2 YYREEE (reference sequence). The CDR3 sequence is CASSWARGYEQYF. Here the CDR3 DNA reads TGTGCCAGCAGCTGGGCTAGGGGCTACGAGCAGTACTTC.

The chain uses TRBV5-4 and TRBJ1-1; tentatively, D is TRBD1 (6 bases). V was shortened by 6 bases and J by 1 base, with 19 bases between the two germline ends. CDR1 and CDR2 from the germline V gene are SGHNT and YYREEE (reference sequence). This CDR3 comprises 16 residues. The CDR3 DNA follows: TGTGCCAGCAACTTCGGACCAGACAGGAGGAACACTGAAGCTTTCTTT. Translating gives CASNFGPDRRNTEAFF.

The chain is built from TRBV2 and TRBJ1-2; no firm D call. CDR3 size: 16 residues. The germline V gene has CDR1 SNHLY and CDR2 FYNNEI. Trimming removed 7 bases from V and 8 bases from J, with 26 bases in between. The CDR3 protein is CASIGPDQSEGYGYTF. CDR3 sequence (DNA): TGTGCCAGCATCGGGCCGGACCAGAGCGAGGGTTACGGCTACACCTTC.

V and J are TRBV10-3 and TRBJ2-1; 12 bases are a match to TRBD2. The CDR3 extends over 16 amino acids. Germline assignment: CDR1 ENHRY and CDR2 SYGVKD. The J segment lost 3 bases and the V segment lost 10 bases, leaving 10 bases of the junction unmatched. CDR3 bases: TGTGCCACCGAAGAGACTAGCGGGGGACACTACAATGAGCAGTTCTTC. Translated, it gives CATEETSGGHYNEQFF.

The chain carries TRBV6-1 and TRBJ1-5; 9 positions agree with TRBD1. The CDR3 covers 15 residues. V gave up 10 bases and J gave up 3 bases; unmatched junction bases: 10. CDR1 is MNHNS, CDR2 SASEGT, per germline. This CDR3 is CATTRGQGSNQPQHF. The CDR3 DNA sequence: TGTGCCACTACGAGGGGACAGGGTTCCAATCAGCCCCAGCATTTT.

The gene calls are TRBV4-1 and TRBJ2-1; the D is unclear. The germline V gene has CDR1 MGHRA and CDR2 YSYEKL. The length of the CDR3 is 13 residues. V lost 3 bases and J lost 5, with 8 bases in between. The DNA of the CDR3 is TGCGCCAGCAGCCACAGGAAGAACAATGAGCAGTTCTTC. It yields the protein CASSHRKNNEQFF.

The chain joins TRBV6-5 to TRBJ1-2, with D uncertain. The CDR3 consists of 12 residues. Trimming took off 1 base at V and 7 bases at J, with 7 bases between the two ends. From germline, CDR1 is MNHEY and CDR2 SVGAGI. Written as DNA, the CDR3 is TGTGCCAGCAGTTACTTGAGGGTTGGCTACACCTTC. The encoded protein is CASSYLRVGYTF.